The T cell receptor (beta chain) under discussion was sequenced for a study of OX40 agonist ivuxolimab in advanced cancers. Looking at the study overall: Head and neck, renal cell, melanoma or hepatocellular carcinoma were the cancers that dose-escalation patients had. Checkpoint inhibitors had been given previously to under 50% of patients.

Repertoires were generated with immunoSEQ multiplex PCR, while TCRdb's copy carries only in-frame clones and drops some. The profile shows over 5,500 clones, about 95% of them singletons. Prior autoimmune disease or systemic immunosuppression barred patients. As for this clone: As yet, its antigen is unknown.

Study-level points and caveats: Among the lowest peripheral clonal expansion occurred in 0.1-3.0 mg/kg partial responders.

This CDR3 region has 15 residues. Germline CDR1 is MNHNS and CDR2 is SASEGT. The junction had 11 bases not matched to a gene; V was cut back by 4 bases and J by 7 bases. V and J are TRBV6-1 and TRBJ1-2, with TRBD1 matching over 8 bases. The clonotype originates from an adult with an advanced solid tumor such as melanoma, head and neck, liver or kidney cancer. Material: CD4+ or CD8+ T cells sorted from blood, obtained in a trial of the OX40 agonist ivuxolimab. The CDR3 region is CASSVGQGSTFGYTF. The CDR3 nucleotides are TGTGCCAGCAGTGTCGGACAGGGATCGACTTTTGGCTACACCTTC.